The clone carrying this T cell receptor beta chain occurred a few times. Sequencing used immunoSEQ multiplex PCR; TCRdb keeps in-frame clones, though not all of them. The sample includes about 310,000 clones, roughly 90% seen only once; the top ten take about 9.9%. This specimen belongs to a study of blood T cell repertoires in COVID-19. Study-wide background: The analysed material was cDNA or gDNA that came from T cells, B-cell-depleted T cells, or PBMCs.

This CDR3 region has 11 residues. Between the trimmed V and J ends, which lost 10 bases and 4 bases, there was a span of 11 bases. Recruitment covered about 25 US areas and drew participants whose ages spanned roughly 18 to 100 years. Participants reported their clinical history, and cohort assignment relied on those reports. Recovered participants had two consecutive negative NP/OP PCR tests, healthcare professional clearance, or symptom resolution. The chain uses TRBV12-3 or TRBV12-4 and TRBJ2-7; D is undetermined. The material sequenced was PBMCs or T cells enriched from blood (not recorded which). This receptor was obtained from a woman between 40 and 50 years old who had recovered from COVID-19. The chain's CDR3 is CAIRNSYEQYF. The CDR3 nucleotides are TGTGCCATACGAAACAGTTACGAGCAGTACTTC.